Ten or more counts support the clone carrying this T cell receptor beta chain. Its antigen is not known. Germline trimming cut 3 bases from V and 4 bases from J; bases unmatched to any gene: 7. The CDR3 contains 15 residues. Germline V gene sequence: CDR1 LGHDT, CDR2 YNNKEL (reference sequence). The data are from a study of prognosis after radiotherapy for stage I lung cancer. Whole-study context: Enrolled patients comprised some 13 with newly diagnosed primary stage I lung tumors and about five with oligometastatic NSCLC after surgical resection of the primary tumor. Study-level points and caveats: Among expanded TCR clones, tumor specificity was not determined.

Amplification of the TCR beta CDR3 (from genomic DNA) was done by two-round multiplex PCR. Used in first-round PCR were primers specific to each TRBV and TRBJ gene. The second round of PCR employed universal primers. Via MiXCR, TCRdb re-called the multiplex PCR reads, giving one row per CDR3 protein. The sample records about 20,000 distinct CDR3 sequences, more than 40% being singletons. There were roughly 5.8 milliliters of peripheral blood drawn at each of two time points. The receptor's source is a donor older than 45 with non-small cell lung cancer. Sequenced here: PBMCs, sampled before or after stereotactic body radiation therapy (not recorded which). The V call is TRBV3-1, the J call TRBJ2-7; TRBD1 agrees at 9 bases. CDR3 nucleotides: TGTGCCAGCAGCCACCCCGGACAGGGGTTTTACGAGCAGTACTTC. Protein: CASSHPGQGFYEQYF.